These 27 T cell receptor beta chains were sequenced from one sample in a study of blood T cell repertoires in COVID-19. Profiling relied on immunoSEQ multiplex PCR, and the TCRdb table lists in-frame clones only, not all of them. The table records about 73,000 clones, 84% of them present only once. The sequencing input was peripheral blood. The receptors stem from a human donor in a cohort sampled during active COVID-19.

The V and J genes are TRBV24-1 and TRBJ1-1; possibly TRBD1 for D (5 bases). Germline CDR1 and CDR2: KGHDR and SFDVKD. The CDR3 is 13 residues long. V dropped 8 bases and J dropped 4 bases, with 13 bases sitting between them. The CDR3 protein is CATTAGGTTEAFF. Here the CDR3 DNA reads TGTGCCACCACCGCCGGGGGGACCACTGAAGCTTTCTTT.

The chain has TRBV4-2 and TRBJ2-3; TRBD2 might be the D (6 bases). This CDR3 is built from 18 residues. Germline CDR1 and CDR2: LGHNA and YNFKEQ. V lost 0 bases and J 9 bases, leaving 25 bases between the germline ends. The CDR3: CASSQDRGLKTLALTQYF. The CDR3 region has the DNA TGTGCCAGCAGCCAAGATCGGGGACTGAAGACACTGGCCCTGACGCAGTATTTT.

The rearrangement joins TRBV21-1 to TRBJ1-4. TRBV21-1 is labeled a pseudogene. The CDR3 loop spans 15 amino acids. CDR3 loop: CASSTRGAARKKLFF. CDR3 nucleotide sequence: TGTGCCAGCAGCACCCGAGGTGCGGCCCGTAAAAAACTGTTTTTT.

The chain employs TRBV27 and TRBJ2-7; TRBD1 agrees at 9 bases. V gave up 1 base and J gave up 1 base; unmatched junction bases: 2. Germline assignment: CDR1 MNHEY and CDR2 SMNVEV (reference sequence). This CDR3 has 15 amino acids. The CDR3 DNA sequence: TGTGCCAGCAGTTTATTCGGGACAGGGTCCTACGAGCAGTACTTC. Translation gives CASSLFGTGSYEQYF.

The V and J genes are TRBV7-2 and TRBJ2-1, with TRBD1 as a possible D gene (5 bases). The CDR3 contains 15 residues. Germline values: CDR1 SGHTA, CDR2 FQGNSA. V was pared by 1 base and J by 4 bases, with 11 bases between. CDR3 nucleotide sequence: TGTGCCAGCAGCTTAGATCCAGGGCGGTACAATGAGCAGTTCTTC. Encoded protein: CASSLDPGRYNEQFF.

J is TRBJ1-1 and V is TRBV29-1; no clear D gene. The germline V gene has CDR1 SQVTM and CDR2 ANQGSEA. V lost 6 bases and J lost 5, with 13 bases in between. The CDR3 is 12 amino acids. The CDR3 coding sequence is TGCAGCGTGGACTCCCTTGGGACTGAAGCTTTCTTT. Amino acid sequence: CSVDSLGTEAFF.

This chain links TRBV27 with TRBJ2-2, with 9 bases matching TRBD2. The CDR3 has 18 amino acids. Trimming at V came to 2 bases and at J to 4 bases, leaving 11 bases not matched to a gene. The germline gives CDR1 MNHEY, CDR2 SMNVEV (reference sequence). CDR3: CASSLGSWAGGGTGELFF. The CDR3 DNA reads as TGTGCCAGCAGTTTAGGCTCATGGGCGGGGGGGGGCACCGGGGAGCTGTTTTTT.

CDR3 protein: CASSLGGQGSEAFF. The CDR3 region has the DNA TGTGCCAGCAGTTTAGGGGGACAGGGGTCTGAAGCTTTCTTT. J is TRBJ1-1 and V is TRBV28, with 10 bases aligning to TRBD1. Germline V gene sequence: CDR1 MDHEN, CDR2 SYDVKM. The ends lost 2 bases at V and 6 bases at J; junction bases unmatched: 3. The CDR3 has 14 amino acids.

J is TRBJ1-5 and V is TRBV27; TRBD1 matches 7 bases. The CDR3 length is 14 residues. J gave up 2 bases and V 3 bases, and 1 base lay outside the gene matches. From germline, CDR1 is MNHEY and CDR2 SMNVEV (reference sequence). CDR3 residues: CASSFTGGNQPQHF. The CDR3 DNA reads TGTGCCAGCAGTTTCACAGGGGGCAATCAGCCCCAGCATTTT.

The chain joins TRBV27 to TRBJ2-7, with 8 bases that match TRBD1. The CDR3 has 16 amino acids. Germline V gives CDR1 MNHEY, CDR2 SMNVEV (reference sequence). V dropped 0 bases and J dropped 7; count of bases not matched to a gene: 11. The CDR3 reads CASSLSFGQGRREQYF. CDR3 DNA sequence: TGTGCCAGCAGTTTATCGTTTGGACAGGGACGTAGGGAGCAGTACTTC.

V usage is TRBV5-1 and J usage is TRBJ2-1; D ambiguous. V was trimmed by 0 bases and J by 9 bases, leaving 10 bases between them. Looked up from germline, CDR1 is SGHRS and CDR2 is YFSETQ. CDR3 length: 13 amino acids. Here the CDR3 DNA reads TGCGCCAGCAGCTTGGATACCCCCGGTGAGCAGTTCTTC. It specifies CASSLDTPGEQFF.

This sequence joins TRBV15 and TRBJ1-3, with TRBD1 matching over 8 bases. There are 14 residues in the CDR3. Germline CDR1 and CDR2: LNHNV and YYDKDF (reference sequence). V dropped 9 bases and J dropped 3; count of bases not matched to a gene: 7. The CDR3 DNA sequence: TGTGCCACACTGGACAGGGTCGGTGGAAACACCATATATTTT. This sequence encodes CATLDRVGGNTIYF.

The V and J genes are TRBV7-2 and TRBJ2-1, with TRBD2 matching 8 bases. CDR1 and CDR2 from the germline V gene are SGHTA and FQGNSA. The CDR3 length is 15 residues. The V segment lost 2 bases and the J segment 5 bases; nucleotides outside the gene matches: 5. The CDR3 DNA is TGTGCCAGCAGCTTAAATGCGGGGGGACACAATGAGCAGTTCTTC. It encodes CASSLNAGGHNEQFF.

CDR3 in DNA: TGTGCCAGCAGCGTCAGGGATTCAAACACCATATATTTT. As protein: CASSVRDSNTIYF. The chain joins TRBV9 to TRBJ1-3; D may be TRBD1 (5 bases). Germline assignment: CDR1 SGDLS and CDR2 YYNGEE. CDR3 length: 13 amino acids. The V end was cut by 2 bases, the J end by 6 bases, with 9 bases between.

The chain employs TRBV4-1 and TRBJ1-2, with D uncertain. The CDR3 is 14 residues long. V lost 0 bases to trimming and J lost 7 bases, with 12 bases between them. The germline V gene has CDR1 MGHRA and CDR2 YSYEKL. CDR3 sequence: CASSQDNGFTGYTF. The CDR3 region has the DNA TGCGCCAGCAGCCAAGATAACGGTTTTACTGGCTACACCTTC.

The chain is built from TRBV13 and TRBJ2-1; D may be TRBD2 (5 bases). The CDR3 consists of 16 residues. In germline, CDR1 is PRHDT, CDR2 FYEKMQ (reference sequence). Deletions cut 2 bases from V and 2 bases from J, with 13 bases between. As DNA, the CDR3 is TGTGCCAGCAGCTTATCGGCTAGCCCTCCCTACAATGAGCAGTTCTTC. Translation: CASSLSASPPYNEQFF.

This clone was counted once. The J gene is TRBJ2-3, the V gene TRBV15, with 8 bases lining up with TRBD1. Per germline, CDR1 LNHNV and CDR2 YYDKDF (reference sequence). The V gene end was trimmed by 0 bases and the J gene end by 8 bases; junction bases not matched to a gene: 10. There are 16 residues in the CDR3. CDR3 sequence: CATSRDVTRGRGTQYF. The CDR3 region has the DNA TGTGCCACCAGCAGAGATGTCACCAGGGGGCGAGGTACGCAGTATTTT.

The chain recombines TRBV5-8 with TRBJ1-5; TRBD1 might be the D (6 bases). The length of the CDR3 is 15 residues. Germline V CDR1 and CDR2: SGHTS, YDEGEE. Trimming cost V 2 bases and J 0 bases, with 9 bases left between them. The CDR3, as DNA: TGTGCCAGCAGCTTTAGGGGGAATAGCAATCAGCCCCAGCATTTT. Residues: CASSFRGNSNQPQHF. Combining the CDR3 with reference TRBV5-8 and TRBJ1-5 gives the whole variable domain EAGVTQSPTHLIKTRGQQATLRCSPISGHTSVYWYQQALGLGLQFLLWYDEGEERNRGNFPPRFSGRQFPNYSSELNVNALELEDSALYLCASSFRGNSNQPQHFGDGTRLSIL.

The chain couples TRBV2 to TRBJ2-2, with a weak D call TRBD1 (6 bases). In germline, CDR1 is SNHLY, CDR2 FYNNEI. V dropped 7 bases and J dropped 6 bases, with 18 bases sitting between them. The CDR3 has 15 amino acids. CDR3 amino acids: CASTTDSPGAGELFF. DNA of the CDR3: TGTGCCAGCACCACGGACAGCCCAGGCGCCGGGGAGCTGTTTTTT.

J is TRBJ2-3 and V is TRBV13, with 9 bases that match TRBD2. Germline CDR1 reads PRHDT; CDR2 reads FYEKMQ (reference sequence). The V segment lost 5 bases and the J segment 2 bases; nucleotides outside the gene matches: 8. The CDR3 runs 16 residues. The DNA for the CDR3 is TGTGCCAGCAGCCCGGGACTAGCAACTCTCACAGATACGCAGTATTTT. Protein sequence: CASSPGLATLTDTQYF.

The chain has TRBV6-2 or TRBV6-3 and TRBJ2-5; 10 bases align to TRBD1. The CDR3 runs 15 residues. Looked up from germline, CDR1 is MNHEY and CDR2 is SVGEGT. Losses at the gene ends were 5 bases for V and 2 bases for J; bases not matched to a gene: 5. CDR3 in DNA: TGTGCCAGCAGTCTCGGGACAGGGGCTCAAGAGACCCAGTACTTC. As protein: CASSLGTGAQETQYF.

This chain links TRBV28 with TRBJ1-2; 8 nucleotides align to TRBD1. The length of the CDR3 is 12 residues. With V trimmed by 7 bases and J by 7 bases, 5 bases remained unmatched. The germline V gene encodes CDR1 MDHEN and CDR2 SYDVKM. This CDR3 reads CASTQTGGGYTF. The CDR3 region has the DNA TGTGCCAGCACCCAAACAGGGGGTGGCTACACCTTC.

The genes are TRBV29-1 and TRBJ2-7; 11 bases are shared with TRBD2. The junction had 12 bases not matched to a gene; V was cut back by 4 bases and J by 7 bases. The CDR3 is made up of 15 amino acids. Per germline, CDR1 SQVTM and CDR2 ANQGSEA. Here the CDR3 reads CSVALAGGPINEQYF. In DNA, the CDR3 is TGCAGCGTTGCATTAGCGGGGGGGCCGATTAATGAGCAGTACTTC.

The chain joins TRBV19 to TRBJ2-2, with a weak D call TRBD1 (5 bases). The CDR3 loop spans 15 amino acids. V was trimmed by 6 bases and J by 0 bases, leaving 11 bases between them. The germline CDR1 and CDR2 sequences are LNHDA and SQIVND (reference sequence). CDR3 DNA sequence: TGTGCCAGTAGACCTATGGACACGAACACCGGGGAGCTGTTTTTT. Amino acids: CASRPMDTNTGELFF.

Only a few counts were recorded for this clone. This chain joins TRBV24-1 and TRBJ1-2, with no clear D. V gave up 4 bases and J gave up 0 bases, with 14 bases separating them. Germline lookup yields CDR1 KGHDR and CDR2 SFDVKD. The CDR3 totals 16 residues. CDR3 amino acids: CATSDPNYGANYGYTF. CDR3 nucleotide sequence: TGTGCCACCAGTGACCCTAACTACGGAGCTAACTATGGCTACACCTTC.

In its sample, this clone was seen once. This chain connects TRBV7-3 to TRBJ2-2; possibly TRBD1 for D (6 bases). Deletions cut 5 bases from V and 2 bases from J, with 21 bases between. The CDR3 sequence is 18 residues long. CDR1 and CDR2 from the germline V gene are SGHTA and FQGTGA. The CDR3 bases are TGTGCCAGCAGCCCCTTTGTGGCACAGGGTGGTAACACCGGGGAGCTGTTTTTT. Translation gives CASSPFVAQGGNTGELFF.

This rearrangement joins TRBV9 to TRBJ2-3, with TRBD2 matching 12 bases. The CDR3 is 18 residues long. The J segment lost 2 bases and the V segment lost 0 bases, leaving 7 bases of the junction unmatched. Looked up from germline, CDR1 is SGDLS and CDR2 is YYNGEE. CDR3 nucleotides: TGTGCCAGCAGCGTAGGCCGACTAGCGGGGGCCACCACAGATACGCAGTATTTT. As protein: CASSVGRLAGATTDTQYF. The variable domain in full, with the rest retrieved from reference TRBV9 and TRBJ2-3, is DSGVTQTPKHLITATGQRVTLRCSPRSGDLSVYWYQQSLDQGLQFLIQYYNGEERAKGNILERFSAQQFPDLHSELNLSSLELGDSALYFCASSVGRLAGATTDTQYFGPGTRLTVL.